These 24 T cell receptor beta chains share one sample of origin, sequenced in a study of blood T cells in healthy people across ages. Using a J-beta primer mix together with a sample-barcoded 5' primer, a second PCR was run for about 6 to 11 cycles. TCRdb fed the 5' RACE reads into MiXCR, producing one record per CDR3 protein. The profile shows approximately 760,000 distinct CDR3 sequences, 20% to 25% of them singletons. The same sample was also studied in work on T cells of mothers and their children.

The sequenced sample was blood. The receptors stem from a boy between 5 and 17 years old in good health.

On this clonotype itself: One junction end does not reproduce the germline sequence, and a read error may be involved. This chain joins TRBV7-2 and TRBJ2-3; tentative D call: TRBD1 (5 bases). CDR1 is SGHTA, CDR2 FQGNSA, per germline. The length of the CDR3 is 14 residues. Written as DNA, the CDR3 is TGCGCCAGCAGCTTGGTTCCAGGGACAGATACGCAGTATTTT. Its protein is CASSLVPGTDTQYF.

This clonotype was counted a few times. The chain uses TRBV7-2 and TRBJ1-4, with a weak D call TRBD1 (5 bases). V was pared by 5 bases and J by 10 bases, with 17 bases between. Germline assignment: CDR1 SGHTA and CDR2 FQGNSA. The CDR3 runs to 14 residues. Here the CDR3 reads CASSEGALGGKLFF. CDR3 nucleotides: TGTGCCAGCAGCGAAGGGGCGTTGGGGGGAAAACTGTTTTTT. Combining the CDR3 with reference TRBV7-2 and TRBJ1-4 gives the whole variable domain GAGVSQSPSNKVTEKGKDVELRCDPISGHTALYWYRQSLGQGLEFLIYFQGNSAPDKSGLPSDRFSAERTGGSVSTLTIQRTQQEDSAVYLCASSEGALGGKLFFGSGTQLSVL.

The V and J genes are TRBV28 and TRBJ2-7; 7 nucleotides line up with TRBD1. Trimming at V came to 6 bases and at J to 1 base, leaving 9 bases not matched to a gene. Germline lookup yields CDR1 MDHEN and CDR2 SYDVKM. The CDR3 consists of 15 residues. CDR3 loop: CASSPGTAESYEQYF. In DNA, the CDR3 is TGTGCCAGCAGCCCCGGGACAGCCGAGTCCTACGAGCAGTACTTC.

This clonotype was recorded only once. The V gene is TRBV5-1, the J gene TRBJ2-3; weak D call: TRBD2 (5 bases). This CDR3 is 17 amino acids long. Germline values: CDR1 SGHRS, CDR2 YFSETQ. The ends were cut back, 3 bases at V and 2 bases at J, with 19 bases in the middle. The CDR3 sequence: CASSWRSPIANTDTQYF. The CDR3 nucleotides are TGCGCCAGCAGCTGGAGGTCCCCCATTGCCAACACAGATACGCAGTATTTT.

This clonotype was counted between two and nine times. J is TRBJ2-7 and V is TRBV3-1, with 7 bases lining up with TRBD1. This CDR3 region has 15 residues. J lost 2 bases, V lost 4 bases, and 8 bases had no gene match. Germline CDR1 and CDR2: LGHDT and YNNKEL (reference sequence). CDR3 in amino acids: CASSPETGFPYEQYF. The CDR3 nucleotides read TGTGCCAGCAGCCCCGAGACAGGGTTCCCCTACGAGCAGTACTTC.

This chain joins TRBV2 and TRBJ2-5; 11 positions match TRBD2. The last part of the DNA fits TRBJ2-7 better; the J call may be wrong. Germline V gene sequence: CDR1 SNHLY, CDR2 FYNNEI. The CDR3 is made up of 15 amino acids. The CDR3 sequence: CASRLGLAEIYEQYF. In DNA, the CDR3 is TGTGCCAGCAGGCTGGGACTAGCGGAAATCTACGAGCAGTACTTC.

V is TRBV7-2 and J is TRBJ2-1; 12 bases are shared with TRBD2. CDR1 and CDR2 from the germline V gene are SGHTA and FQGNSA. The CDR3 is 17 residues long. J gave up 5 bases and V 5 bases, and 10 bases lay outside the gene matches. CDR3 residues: CASSLHRTSGANNEQFF. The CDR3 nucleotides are TGTGCCAGCAGCCTCCACAGGACTAGCGGGGCGAACAATGAGCAGTTCTTC.

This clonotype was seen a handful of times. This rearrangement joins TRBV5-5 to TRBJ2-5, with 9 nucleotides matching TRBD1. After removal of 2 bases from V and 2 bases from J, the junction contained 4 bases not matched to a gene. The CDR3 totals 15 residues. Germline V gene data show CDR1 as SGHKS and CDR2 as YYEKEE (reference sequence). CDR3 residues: CASSFRTGDQETQYF. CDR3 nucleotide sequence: TGTGCCAGCAGCTTCAGGACAGGGGATCAAGAGACCCAGTACTTC. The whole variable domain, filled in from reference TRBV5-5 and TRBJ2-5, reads DAGVTQSPTHLIKTRGQQVTLRCSPISGHKSVSWYQQVLGQGPQFIFQYYEKEERGRGNFPDRFSARQFPNYSSELNVNALLLGDSALYLCASSFRTGDQETQYFGPGTRLLVL.

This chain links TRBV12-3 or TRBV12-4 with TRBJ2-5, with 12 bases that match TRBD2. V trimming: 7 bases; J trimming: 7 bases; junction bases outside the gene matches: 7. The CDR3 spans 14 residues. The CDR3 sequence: CASKTSGSGGTQYF. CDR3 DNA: TGTGCCAGCAAGACTAGCGGGAGTGGGGGGACCCAGTACTTC.

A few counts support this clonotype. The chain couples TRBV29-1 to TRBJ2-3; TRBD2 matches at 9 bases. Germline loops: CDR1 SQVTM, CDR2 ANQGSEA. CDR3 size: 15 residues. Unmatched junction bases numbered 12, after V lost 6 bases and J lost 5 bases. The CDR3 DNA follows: TGCAGCGTAGGGGGGACTAGCACCCTACTAGATACGCAGTATTTT. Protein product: CSVGGTSTLLDTQYF.

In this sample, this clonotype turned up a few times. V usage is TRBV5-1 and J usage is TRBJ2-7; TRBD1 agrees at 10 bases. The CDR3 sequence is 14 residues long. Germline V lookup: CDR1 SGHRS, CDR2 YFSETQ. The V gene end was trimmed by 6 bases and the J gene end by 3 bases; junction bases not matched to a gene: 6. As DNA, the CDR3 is TGCGCCAGCACTGAGACAGGGGGCATCTACGAGCAGTACTTC. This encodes CASTETGGIYEQYF.

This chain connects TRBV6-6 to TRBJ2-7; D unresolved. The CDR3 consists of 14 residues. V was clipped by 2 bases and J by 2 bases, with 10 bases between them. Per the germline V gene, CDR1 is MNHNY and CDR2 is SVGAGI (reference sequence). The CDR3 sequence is CASSYPDRPYEQYF. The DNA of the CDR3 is TGTGCCAGCAGTTACCCCGACCGACCCTACGAGCAGTACTTC.

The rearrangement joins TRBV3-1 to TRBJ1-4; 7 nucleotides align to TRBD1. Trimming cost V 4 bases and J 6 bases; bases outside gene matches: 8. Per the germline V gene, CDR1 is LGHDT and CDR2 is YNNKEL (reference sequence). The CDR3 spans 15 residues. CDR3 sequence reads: CASSPHDRAHEKLFF. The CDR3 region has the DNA TGTGCCAGCAGCCCACATGACAGGGCGCATGAAAAACTGTTTTTT.

The CDR3 protein is CASMREGVLTYEQYF. The CDR3 bases are TGTGCCAGCATGAGGGAGGGAGTACTTACCTACGAGCAGTACTTC. V is TRBV7-2 and J is TRBJ2-7, with 7 bases identical to TRBD2. Germline CDR1 reads SGHTA; CDR2 reads FQGNSA. The CDR3 totals 15 residues. With V trimmed by 7 bases and J by 2 bases, 11 bases remained unmatched.

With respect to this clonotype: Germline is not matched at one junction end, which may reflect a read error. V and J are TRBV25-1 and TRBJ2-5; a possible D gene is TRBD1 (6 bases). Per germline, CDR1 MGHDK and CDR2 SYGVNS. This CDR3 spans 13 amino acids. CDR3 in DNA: TGTGCCAGCAGTGATTTTGGGGAGACAGGCTTTTTCTTC. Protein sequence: CASSDFGETGFFF.

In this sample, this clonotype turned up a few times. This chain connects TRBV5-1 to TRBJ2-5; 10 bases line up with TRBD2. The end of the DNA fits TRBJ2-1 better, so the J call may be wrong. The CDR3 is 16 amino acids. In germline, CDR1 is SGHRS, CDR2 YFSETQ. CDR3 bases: TGCGCCAGCAGCTTATGGACGGGACTAGCGTCCAATGAGCAGTTCTTC. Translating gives CASSLWTGLASNEQFF.

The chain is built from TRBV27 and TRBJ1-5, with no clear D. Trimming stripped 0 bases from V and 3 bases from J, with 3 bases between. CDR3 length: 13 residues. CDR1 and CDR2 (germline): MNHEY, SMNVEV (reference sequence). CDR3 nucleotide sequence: TGTGCCAGCAGTTTATCGACCAATCAGCCCCAGCATTTT. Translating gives CASSLSTNQPQHF.

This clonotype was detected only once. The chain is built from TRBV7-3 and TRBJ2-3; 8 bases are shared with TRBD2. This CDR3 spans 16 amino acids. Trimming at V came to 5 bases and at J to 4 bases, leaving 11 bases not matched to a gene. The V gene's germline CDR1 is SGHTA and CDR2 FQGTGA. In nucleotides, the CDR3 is TGTGCCAGCAGCGTTCTCGGGGGGGCTCCCTCAGATACGCAGTATTTT. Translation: CASSVLGGAPSDTQYF.

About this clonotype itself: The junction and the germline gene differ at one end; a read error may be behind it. The CDR3 is CASTNSASHNEQFF. CDR3 DNA sequence: TGTGCCAGCACCAACAGCGCCTCCCACAATGAGCAGTTCTTC. The gene calls are TRBV6-2 or TRBV6-3 and TRBJ2-1; D is ambiguous. Germline V CDR1 and CDR2: MNHEY, SVGEGT. This CDR3 contains 14 residues.

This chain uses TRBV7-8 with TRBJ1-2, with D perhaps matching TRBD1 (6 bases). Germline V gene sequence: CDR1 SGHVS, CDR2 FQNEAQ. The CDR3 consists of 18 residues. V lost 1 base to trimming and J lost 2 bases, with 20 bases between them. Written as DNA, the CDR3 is TGTGCCAGCAGCTTAGTTTTTCGGACAGAAACTTCGAACTATGGCTACACCTTC. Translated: CASSLVFRTETSNYGYTF.

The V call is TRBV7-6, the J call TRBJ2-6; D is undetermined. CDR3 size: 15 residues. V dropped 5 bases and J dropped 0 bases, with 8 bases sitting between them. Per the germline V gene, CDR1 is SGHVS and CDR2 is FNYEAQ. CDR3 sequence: CASSLRPSGANVLTF. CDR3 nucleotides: TGTGCCAGCAGCCTTAGACCCTCTGGGGCCAACGTCCTGACTTTC.

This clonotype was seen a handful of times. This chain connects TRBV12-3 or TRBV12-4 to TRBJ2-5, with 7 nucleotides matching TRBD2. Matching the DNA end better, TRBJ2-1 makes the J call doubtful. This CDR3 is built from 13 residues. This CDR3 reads CASSFGGRDEQFF. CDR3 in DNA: TGTGCCAGCAGTTTTGGGGGGAGGGATGAGCAGTTCTTC.

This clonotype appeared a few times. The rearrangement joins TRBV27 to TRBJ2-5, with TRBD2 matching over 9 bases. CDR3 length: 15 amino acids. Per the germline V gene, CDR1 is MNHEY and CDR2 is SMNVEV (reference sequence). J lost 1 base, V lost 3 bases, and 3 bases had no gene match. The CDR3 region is CASSLIAGAQETQYF. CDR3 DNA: TGTGCCAGCAGTTTGATAGCGGGAGCCCAAGAGACCCAGTACTTC.

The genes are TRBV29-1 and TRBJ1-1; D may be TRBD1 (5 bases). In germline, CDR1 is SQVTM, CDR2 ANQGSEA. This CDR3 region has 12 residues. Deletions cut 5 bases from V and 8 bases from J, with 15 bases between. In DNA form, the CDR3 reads TGCAGCGTTCACGGGGCCACCGCGGAAGCTTTCTTT. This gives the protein CSVHGATAEAFF.